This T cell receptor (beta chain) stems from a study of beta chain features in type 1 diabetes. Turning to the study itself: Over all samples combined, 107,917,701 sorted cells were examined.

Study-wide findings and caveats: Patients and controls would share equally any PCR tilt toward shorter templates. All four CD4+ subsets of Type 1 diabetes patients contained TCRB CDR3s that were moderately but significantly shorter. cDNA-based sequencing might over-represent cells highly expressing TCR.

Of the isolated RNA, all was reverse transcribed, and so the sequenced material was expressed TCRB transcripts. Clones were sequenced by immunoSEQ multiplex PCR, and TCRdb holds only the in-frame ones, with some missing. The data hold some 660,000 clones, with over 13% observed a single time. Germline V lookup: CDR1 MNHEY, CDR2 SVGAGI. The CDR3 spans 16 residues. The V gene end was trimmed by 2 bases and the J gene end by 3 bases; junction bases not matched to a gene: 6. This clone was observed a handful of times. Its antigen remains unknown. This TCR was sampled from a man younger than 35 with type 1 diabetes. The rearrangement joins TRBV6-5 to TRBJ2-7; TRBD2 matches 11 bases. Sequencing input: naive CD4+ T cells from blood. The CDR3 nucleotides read TGTGCCAGCAGTTACGGGGGGACTAGCGGCCACTACGAGCAGTACTTC. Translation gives CASSYGGTSGHYEQYF.